Listed below are T cell receptor beta chains from one sample, sequenced in a study of blood T cell repertoires in COVID-19. Profiling relied on immunoSEQ multiplex PCR, and the TCRdb table lists in-frame clones only, not all of them. The table lists about 190,000 clones, roughly 84% of them singletons. Sequenced sample: peripheral blood. All receptors come from a woman aged 40 to 50 who had recovered from COVID-19. The CDR3 runs from the conserved cysteine through the conserved F or W. The order of the fields is D gene, CDR3 length, V gene, clone size, J gene, CDR3 protein, CDR3 DNA. D genes are given only for firm matches. Rows give clone size only sometimes, using once, few, many, or a class for an expanded clone.

>TRBD1|12|TRBV27|once|TRBJ1-1
CASGTGGTEAFF
TGTGCCAGCGGGACAGGGGGCACTGAAGCTTTCTTT
>TRBD1|15|TRBV3-1/TRBV3-2|once|TRBJ1-3
CASSPRGLSGNTIYF
TGTGCCAGCAGCCCGAGGGGGCTATCTGGAAACACCATATATTTT
>NA|13|TRBV5-8|NA|TRBJ2-3
CASILAVGDTQYF
TGTGCCAGCATATTAGCGGTGGGGGATACGCAGTATTTT
>NA|16|TRBV6-1|once|TRBJ2-7
CASSEMPQGGSYEQYF
TGTGCCAGCAGTGAAATGCCTCAAGGAGGCTCCTACGAGCAGTACTTC
>TRBD1|13|TRBV19|NA|TRBJ2-7
CASSETGVAEQYF
TGTGCCAGTAGCGAGACAGGGGTCGCCGAGCAGTACTTC
>NA|15|TRBV5-4|NA|TRBJ2-1
CASSLDSASYNEQFF
TGTGCCAGCAGCTTGGACTCCGCCTCCTACAATGAGCAGTTCTTC
>TRBD2|15|TRBV19|NA|TRBJ2-3
CASTPSGRGTDTQYF
TGTGCCAGTACCCCTAGCGGGAGAGGTACAGATACGCAGTATTTT
>NA|15|TRBV7-2|NA|TRBJ1-3
CASSSRTDWRNTIYF
TGTGCCAGCAGCTCCCGGACGGACTGGAGAAACACCATATATTTT
>NA|17|TRBV4-3|NA|TRBJ1-6
CASSQDPQAIGGTPLHF
TGCGCCAGCAGCCAAGATCCCCAGGCCATAGGAGGGACACCCCTCCACTTT
>TRBD1|18|TRBV5-1|once|TRBJ1-2
CASSLGRGQGALGYGYTF
TGCGCCAGCAGCTTGGGCCGGGGACAGGGGGCTCTTGGCTATGGCTACACCTTC
>NA|16|TRBV10-3|NA|TRBJ1-6
CAISERTSSYNSPLHF
TGTGCCATCAGTGAAAGGACTAGCTCCTATAATTCACCCCTCCACTTT
>NA|16|TRBV7-2|NA|TRBJ1-3
CASSSLKGQTGNTIYF
TGTGCCAGCAGCTCTTTGAAGGGACAAACTGGAAACACCATATATTTT
>NA|15|TRBV28|NA|TRBJ1-1
CASSSWTQKNTEAFF
TGTGCCAGCAGTTCATGGACACAGAAAAACACTGAAGCTTTCTTT
>NA|16|TRBV7-6|NA|TRBJ2-1
CASSLGQASSYNEQFF
TGTGCCAGCAGCTTAGGACAGGCTAGCTCCTACAATGAGCAGTTCTTC
>TRBD1|12|TRBV7-6|NA|TRBJ2-7
CATGTAPTEQYF
TGTGCCACCGGGACAGCACCTACCGAGCAGTACTTC
>NA|16|TRBV13|NA|TRBJ2-7
CASSLESGLGLYEQYF
TGTGCCAGCAGCTTAGAATCGGGGCTGGGACTCTACGAGCAGTACTTC
>NA|14|TRBV7-2|NA|TRBJ1-5
CASSATGSNQPQHF
TGTGCCAGCAGCGCAACCGGGAGCAATCAGCCCCAGCATTTT
>TRBD2|15|TRBV15|NA|TRBJ2-7
CATSGGEGSSYEQYF
TGTGCCACCAGCGGCGGGGAGGGCAGCTCCTACGAGCAGTACTTC
>TRBD1|17|TRBV6-4|NA|TRBJ2-3
CASSDVYRDRHTDTQYF
TGTGCCAGCAGTGACGTTTATAGGGACAGACACACAGATACGCAGTATTTT
>TRBD1|15|TRBV28|NA|TRBJ1-1
CASSTVDRGNTEAFF
TGTGCCAGCAGTACTGTGGACAGGGGGAACACTGAAGCTTTCTTT
>TRBD1|15|TRBV7-2|NA|TRBJ2-7
CASGTPQQGNYEQYF
TGTGCCAGCGGCACCCCCCAACAGGGGAACTACGAGCAGTACTTC
>TRBD1|16|TRBV28|few|TRBJ2-3
CASSPPGQGVTDTQYF
TGTGCCAGCAGCCCCCCGGGACAGGGGGTCACAGATACGCAGTATTTT
>NA|15|TRBV5-1|NA|TRBJ2-1
CASSSSGEPSNEQFF
TGCGCCAGCAGCTCTTCGGGAGAGCCTAGCAATGAGCAGTTCTTC
>NA|15|TRBV3-1/TRBV3-2|once|TRBJ2-7
CASAEGLDSSYEQYF
TGTGCCTCAGCAGAGGGACTGGATAGCTCCTACGAGCAGTACTTC
>NA|14|TRBV6-5|NA|TRBJ2-2
CASSRDTNTGELFF
TGTGCCAGCAGTAGGGACACGAACACCGGGGAGCTGTTTTTT
>NA|15|TRBV5-1|NA|TRBJ2-1
CASSSLPGLGNEQFF
TGCGCCAGCAGCTCCCTCCCAGGGCTGGGCAATGAGCAGTTCTTC
>TRBD1|17|TRBV19|NA|TRBJ2-6
CASRSGTGISGANVLTF
TGTGCCAGCCGCTCGGGGACAGGGATTTCGGGGGCCAACGTCCTGACTTTC
>TRBD2|16|TRBV19|NA|TRBJ2-1
CASSIAGGESYNEQFF
TGTGCCAGTAGTATTGCGGGAGGGGAGTCCTACAATGAGCAGTTCTTC
>TRBD1|15|TRBV7-9|NA|TRBJ1-1
CASSSVDRGNTEAFF
TGTGCCAGCAGCTCGGTGGACAGGGGAAACACTGAAGCTTTCTTT
>TRBD1|14|TRBV6-5|NA|TRBJ2-5
CASSWDRAQETQYF
TGTGCCAGCAGTTGGGACAGAGCCCAAGAGACCCAGTACTTC
>NA|16|TRBV4-2|once|TRBJ2-7
CASSQDSGPTSYEQYF
TGTGCCAGCAGCCAGGATAGCGGACCAACCTCCTACGAGCAGTACTTC
>NA|15|TRBV5-6|NA|TRBJ1-2
CASSLKWAGVNGYTF
TGTGCCAGCAGCTTGAAGTGGGCAGGGGTGAATGGCTACACCTTC
>NA|14|TRBV7-9|NA|TRBJ1-1
CASSLDRLNTEAFF
TGTGCCAGCAGCTTGGACAGACTGAACACTGAAGCTTTCTTT
>NA|15|TRBV19|NA|TRBJ2-2
CASSIGGQNTGELFF
TGTGCCAGTAGTATAGGAGGACAGAACACCGGGGAGCTGTTTTTT
>NA|16|TRBV27|NA|TRBJ1-5
CASSLFLGGALQPQHF
TGTGCCAGCAGTTTATTTCTCGGAGGGGCCCTTCAGCCCCAGCATTTT
>NA|17|TRBV7-3|NA|TRBJ2-3
CASSLQSTRPRTDTQYF
TGTGCCAGCAGCCTACAGTCAACTCGACCCCGCACAGATACGCAGTATTTT
>NA|15|TRBV6-5|NA|TRBJ2-3
CASSYPGVSTDTQYF
TGTGCCAGCAGTTACCCGGGAGTCAGCACAGATACGCAGTATTTT
>TRBD2|17|TRBV9|NA|TRBJ2-1
CASSVGVAGGPMDEQFF
TGTGCCAGCAGCGTAGGGGTAGCGGGAGGGCCTATGGATGAGCAGTTCTTC
>NA|18|TRBV15|NA|TRBJ1-1
CATSRDIYGGREETEAFF
TGTGCCACCAGCAGAGATATTTATGGGGGTAGGGAGGAAACTGAAGCTTTCTTT
>TRBD1|15|TRBV5-8|NA|TRBJ2-5
CASSSGQGAGETQYF
TGTGCCAGCAGCTCGGGACAGGGGGCGGGAGAGACCCAGTACTTC
>TRBD1|14|TRBV25-1|NA|TRBJ1-2
CASSEGTGKYGYTF
TGTGCCAGCAGTGAGGGGACAGGGAAGTATGGCTACACCTTC
>TRBD1|13|TRBV14|NA|TRBJ2-7
CASNRDRGGEQYF
TGTGCCAGCAACCGGGACAGGGGCGGCGAGCAGTACTTC
>TRBD1|19|TRBV2|once|TRBJ2-5
CASITLTAGTGGMTETQYF
TGTGCCAGCATAACCCTCACTGCTGGGACAGGGGGTATGACGGAGACCCAGTACTTC
>NA|15|TRBV18|NA|TRBJ2-7
CASSPRPGTYDEQYF
TGTGCCAGCTCACCACGCCCAGGGACTTACGACGAGCAGTACTTC
>TRBD1|13|TRBV2|NA|TRBJ1-2
CASSEGGSYGYTF
TGTGCCAGCTCTGAAGGGGGCAGCTATGGCTACACCTTC
>TRBD1|14|TRBV15|few|TRBJ1-2
CATSIRTTGAGYTF
TGTGCCACCAGCATAAGAACGACAGGGGCCGGCTACACCTTC